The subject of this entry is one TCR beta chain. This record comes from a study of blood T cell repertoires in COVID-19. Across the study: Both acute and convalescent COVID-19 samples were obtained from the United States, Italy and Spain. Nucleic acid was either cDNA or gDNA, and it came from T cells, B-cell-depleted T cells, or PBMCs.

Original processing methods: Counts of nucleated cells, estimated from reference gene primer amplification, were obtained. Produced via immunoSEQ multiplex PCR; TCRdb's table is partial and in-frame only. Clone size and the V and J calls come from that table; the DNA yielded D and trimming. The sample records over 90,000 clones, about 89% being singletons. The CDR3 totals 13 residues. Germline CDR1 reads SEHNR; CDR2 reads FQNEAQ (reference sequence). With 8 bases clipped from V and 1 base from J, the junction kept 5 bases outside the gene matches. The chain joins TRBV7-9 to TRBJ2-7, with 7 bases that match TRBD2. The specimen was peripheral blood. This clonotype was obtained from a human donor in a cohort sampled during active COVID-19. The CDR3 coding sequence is TGTGCCAGCGAAGCGGGATATTCCTACGAGCAGTACTTC. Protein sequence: CASEAGYSYEQYF.